This TCR beta chain originates from a study of blood T cell repertoires in COVID-19. Libraries were prepared by immunoSEQ multiplex PCR; TCRdb keeps only in-frame clonotypes and omits some of them. The repertoire consists of 200,000 to 250,000 clones, with roughly 81% occurring once and the leading ten covering 6% to 8.5%. The receptor was derived from a woman aged 45-65 years with active or convalescent COVID-19. Sequenced sample: peripheral blood.

The CDR3 region has the DNA TGTGCCAGTGGCCCGGGACTAGCGGGAGGGGGCTCTGGGGCCAACGTCCTGACTTTC. This sequence encodes CASGPGLAGGGSGANVLTF. The chain is built from TRBV28 and TRBJ2-6; 16 nucleotides agree with TRBD2. The germline gives CDR1 MDHEN, CDR2 SYDVKM. V was pared by 9 bases and J by 0 bases, with 8 bases of the junction left unmatched. The CDR3 is made up of 19 amino acids. The full variable domain, completed using reference TRBV28 and TRBJ2-6, is DVKVTQSSRYLVKRTGEKVFLECVQDMDHENMFWYRQDPGLGLRLIYFSYDVKMKEKGDIPEGYSVSREKKERFSLILESASTNQTSMYLCASGPGLAGGGSGANVLTFGAGSRLTVL.